The rows below give T cell receptor beta chains drawn from one sample of a study of cytomegalovirus exposure and HLA in healthy donors. TCRdb keeps only in-frame clones here, not all; method: immunoSEQ multiplex PCR. The table records under 85,000 clones, 94% of them present only once. Sequencing input: PBMCs. These TCRs come from a woman under 30 in good health and CMV-seronegative. Each CDR3 is given with its conserved first and last residue. The D gene is left open where the match is weak. Size is stated for part of the rows, as once, few or many counts, or as a class when the clone is expanded.

>-|TRBV30|TRBJ1-3|TRBD1
TGTGCCTGGAGTCAGGGGGGCCCTGGAAACACCATATATTTT
CAWSQGGPGNTIYF
>-|TRBV2|TRBJ1-1|TRBD1
TGTGCCAGCAGTGATGATGCGGACAGGGCAACTTTGAACACTGAAGCTTTCTTT
CASSDDADRATLNTEAFF
>-|TRBV19|TRBJ2-7|TRBD2
TGTGCCAGTAGTAGCTTAGCGGGAGGGTCCTACGAGCAGTACTTC
CASSSLAGGSYEQYF
>-|TRBV6-1|TRBJ1-5|TRBD1
TGTGCCAGCAGTGTATCTAAGAAACAGGGGTTTAGGCAGCCCCAGCATTTT
CASSVSKKQGFRQPQHF
>-|TRBV6-6|TRBJ2-3|-
TGTGCCAGCAGTTACTCTGGGCACAGCACAGATACGCAGTATTTT
CASSYSGHSTDTQYF
>-|TRBV28|TRBJ2-7|TRBD1
TGTGCCAGCAGTTTTCAAAGGCAGGGGGTCGTCAGGTCCTACGAGCAGTACTTC
CASSFQRQGVVRSYEQYF
>-|TRBV5-4|TRBJ2-1|TRBD2
TGTGCCAGCAGCTTGGGTCTAGCGGGTGGTGAGCAGTTCTTC
CASSLGLAGGEQFF
>-|TRBV2|TRBJ1-1|TRBD1
TGTGCCAGCAGTGTAGGGACAGGGTCATATGAAGCTTTCTTT
CASSVGTGSYEAFF
>-|TRBV5-1|TRBJ2-5|TRBD1
TGCGCCAGCAGCTCAGGACAGGGGGCTTACCAAGAGACCCAGTACTTC
CASSSGQGAYQETQYF
>-|TRBV6-5|TRBJ2-2|TRBD2
TGTGCCAGCTCGTCCTTAGCGGGGGGGCCCGGGGAGCTGTTTTTT
CASSSLAGGPGELFF
>-|TRBV30|TRBJ2-1|-
TGTGCCTGGACTGTCTCTAGCGAGTCCTACAATGAGCAGTTCTTC
CAWTVSSESYNEQFF
>-|TRBV5-1|TRBJ2-4|TRBD2
TGCGCCAGCAGCCTTGAGACTAGCGGGAGCGTACCTCCTCAGTACTTC
CASSLETSGSVPPQYF
>-|TRBV5-8|TRBJ2-1|TRBD1
TGTGCCAGCAGCTTGGGGACAGGTAACAATGAGCAGTTCTTC
CASSLGTGNNEQFF
>-|TRBV11-2|TRBJ2-5|-
TGTGCCAGCAGCTCCCCCGAGACTAGGGGAGAGACCCAGTACTTC
CASSSPETRGETQYF
>-|TRBV2|TRBJ2-2|-
TGTGCCAGCAGGAACAGGGTTTCTGGCACCGGGGAGCTGTTTTTT
CASRNRVSGTGELFF
>-|TRBV19|TRBJ2-3|TRBD1
TGTGCCAGTAGTAAAATCCAGGGGGAGCGCACAGATACGCAGTATTTT
CASSKIQGERTDTQYF
>-|TRBV7-9|TRBJ2-3|TRBD1
TGTGCCAGCAGTCGCCCGGGACAGGTGGGGGGAGATACGCAGTATTTT
CASSRPGQVGGDTQYF
>few|TRBV27|TRBJ1-6|-
TGTGCCAGCAGCCGTCTCGACAGGACGTCTCGATCCCTCCACTTT
CASSRLDRTSRSLHF
>-|TRBV6-1|TRBJ2-7|-
TGTGCCAGCAGTGAGGGACTTGAAACGAGCGAGCAGTACTTC
CASSEGLETSEQYF
>-|TRBV7-8|TRBJ1-2|-
TGTGCCAGCAGCTTAGGGGGTGGGAGGGGAAGCTATGGCTACACCTTC
CASSLGGGRGSYGYTF
>-|TRBV2|TRBJ2-5|TRBD2
TGTGCCAGCAGTGAGAGCCCAGCGGGAGGGCTTTCGACCCAGTACTTC
CASSESPAGGLSTQYF
>-|TRBV5-6|TRBJ2-2|TRBD1
TGTGCCAGCAGCTTCATTATGTCGGGGACAGGGCGCACCGGGGAGCTGTTTTTT
CASSFIMSGTGRTGELFF
>-|TRBV5-1|TRBJ2-1|TRBD2
TGCGCCAGCAGCGGAGACCCTAGCGGGAGTATCGCCTACAATGAGCAGTTCTTC
CASSGDPSGSIAYNEQFF
>-|TRBV7-9|TRBJ1-4|-
TGTGCCAGCAGCTTATGGGACACAGATGAAAAACTGTTTTTT
CASSLWDTDEKLFF
>few|TRBV10-3|TRBJ2-7|TRBD1
TGTGCCATCAGGAGGGACAGCGATTACGAGCAGTACTTC
CAIRRDSDYEQYF
>-|TRBV7-6|TRBJ1-5|TRBD1
TGTGCCAGCAGCTTAGTGACAGGGGGGGCAAATCAGCCCCAGCATTTT
CASSLVTGGANQPQHF
>-|TRBV20-1|TRBJ2-7|-
TGCAGTGCTAGTCGGGTCAACGAGCAGTACTTC
CSASRVNEQYF
>-|TRBV7-2|TRBJ1-6|-
TGTGCCAGCAGCTTTGGCGGGATCCCCCTCCACTTT
CASSFGGIPLHF
>-|TRBV28|TRBJ1-5|-
TGTGCCAGCAGTTTAGAGAGGGTGAGCAATCAGCCCCAGCATTTT
CASSLERVSNQPQHF
>-|TRBV11-3|TRBJ2-1|-
TGTGCCAGCAGCTTAGAGTGGGGCGACAATGAGCAGTTCTTC
CASSLEWGDNEQFF
>-|TRBV19|TRBJ2-7|-
TGTGCCAGTAGTATTGGTCAGATGCCCCCCTACGAGCAGTACTTC
CASSIGQMPPYEQYF
>-|TRBV7-9|TRBJ1-1|TRBD1
TGTGCCAGCAGCGTATCGACAGGGGGCGGTTCTGAAGCTTTCTTT
CASSVSTGGGSEAFF
>-|TRBV6-5|TRBJ2-7|-
TGTGCCAGCAGTTACTCTCCAGGGAGGACCTACGAGCAGTACTTC
CASSYSPGRTYEQYF
>-|TRBV6-6|TRBJ1-3|TRBD1
TGTGCCAGCAGGGACAGGGCAAACCTCTCTGGAAACACCATATATTTT
CASRDRANLSGNTIYF
>-|TRBV25-1|TRBJ2-1|-
TGTGCCAGCAGGGACATGAGACTCCACTTAAATGAGCAGTTCTTC
CASRDMRLHLNEQFF
>-|TRBV7-9|TRBJ2-7|-
TGTGCCAGCAGCACGGATGTCTCCGGGGGAGTATACGAGCAGTACTTC
CASSTDVSGGVYEQYF
>few|TRBV19|TRBJ2-5|TRBD2
TGTGCCAGTAGAGGGCGCGGGAGGGCCGGGGAGACCCAGTACTTC
CASRGRGRAGETQYF
>-|TRBV10-1|TRBJ2-3|TRBD2
TGCGCCAGCAGTGATGGGGGGGTGGGCACAGATACGCAGTATTTT
CASSDGGVGTDTQYF
>-|TRBV30|TRBJ2-1|TRBD2
TGTGCCTGGAGTTTCGGGGGGGTTGGGAAATTGTACAATGAGCAGTTCTTC
CAWSFGGVGKLYNEQFF
>-|TRBV4-2|TRBJ2-3|TRBD1
TGTGCCAGCAGCCAAGCCGTCACAGGGGACACGCACACAGATACGCAGTATTTT
CASSQAVTGDTHTDTQYF
>-|TRBV19|TRBJ1-2|-
TGTGCCAGTAGTACCGTGAGTAACTATGGCTACACCTTC
CASSTVSNYGYTF
>-|TRBV7-2|TRBJ1-2|-
TGTGCCAGCAGCTTAGAATCAGGGGACTATGGCTACACCTTC
CASSLESGDYGYTF
>-|TRBV7-9|TRBJ2-1|TRBD2
TGTGCCAGCAGCTCGGGACTAGCGGGGGTCTCTGAGCAGTTCTTC
CASSSGLAGVSEQFF
>-|TRBV10-2|TRBJ2-6|-
TGCGCCAGCAGTGACCTAGCCACCTCTGGGGCCAACGTCCTGACTTTC
CASSDLATSGANVLTF
>-|TRBV19|TRBJ1-1|-
TGTGCCAGTAGTAGGGCAGGGCTGAACACTGAAGCTTTCTTT
CASSRAGLNTEAFF
>-|TRBV19|TRBJ2-7|TRBD1
TGTGCCAGTAGTATAGTCCACGGGACAGGGGGCGCCTACGAGCAGTACTTC
CASSIVHGTGGAYEQYF
>-|TRBV6-5|TRBJ2-5|-
TGTGCCAGCAAGACAGCATATCCTCAAGAGACCCAGTACTTC
CASKTAYPQETQYF
>once|TRBV2|TRBJ2-1|-
TGTGCCAGCAGTAAACAGGATGATCGGTTCTTC
CASSKQDDRFF
>-|TRBV11-3|TRBJ2-7|-
TGTGCCAGCAGCTTATACAGGCTCTCCTACGAGCAGTACTTC
CASSLYRLSYEQYF
>-|TRBV9|TRBJ2-2|-
TGTGCCAGCAGCCCCGAAGGGGGATTGGGGTCCGGGGAGCTGTTTTTT
CASSPEGGLGSGELFF
>once|TRBV5-4|TRBJ2-2|-
TGTGCCAGCAGCTTGGGAGGGAGGGGGACCGGGGAGCTGTTTTTT
CASSLGGRGTGELFF
>once|TRBV7-9|TRBJ1-4|-
TGTGCCAGCAGCTTAGGGGAGAATGAAAAACTGTTTTTT
CASSLGENEKLFF
>-|TRBV4-3|TRBJ2-2|-
TGCGCCAGCAGCCCTTGGAGGGAGGCCACCGGGGAGCTGTTTTTT
CASSPWREATGELFF
>-|TRBV4-3|TRBJ2-5|-
TGCGCCAGCAGCCAAGATCGGGCAGGGGGGTTCCAAGAGACCCAGTACTTC
CASSQDRAGGFQETQYF